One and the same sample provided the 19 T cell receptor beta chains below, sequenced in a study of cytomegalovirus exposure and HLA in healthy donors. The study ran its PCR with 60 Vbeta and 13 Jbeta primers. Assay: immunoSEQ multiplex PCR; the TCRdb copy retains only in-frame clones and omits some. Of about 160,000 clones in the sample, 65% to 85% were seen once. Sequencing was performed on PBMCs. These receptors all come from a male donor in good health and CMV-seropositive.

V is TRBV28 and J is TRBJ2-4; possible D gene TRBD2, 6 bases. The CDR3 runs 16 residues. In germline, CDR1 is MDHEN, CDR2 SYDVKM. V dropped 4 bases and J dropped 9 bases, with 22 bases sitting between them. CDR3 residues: CASSSIPGLGLVIQYF. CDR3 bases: TGTGCCAGCAGTTCCATACCGGGACTGGGCCTCGTCATTCAGTACTTC.

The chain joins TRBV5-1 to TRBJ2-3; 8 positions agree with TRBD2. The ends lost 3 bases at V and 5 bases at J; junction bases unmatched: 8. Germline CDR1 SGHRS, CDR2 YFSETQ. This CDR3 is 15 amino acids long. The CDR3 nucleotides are TGCGCCAGCAGCTCTGGGACTAGGGACGGAGATACGCAGTATTTT. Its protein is CASSSGTRDGDTQYF.

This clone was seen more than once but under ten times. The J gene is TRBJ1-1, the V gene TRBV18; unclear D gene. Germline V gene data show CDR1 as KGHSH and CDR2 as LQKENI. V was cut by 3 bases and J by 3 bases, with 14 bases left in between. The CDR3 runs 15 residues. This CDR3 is CASSPRVDFDTEAFF. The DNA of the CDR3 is TGTGCCAGCTCACCTCGGGTGGACTTCGACACTGAAGCTTTCTTT.

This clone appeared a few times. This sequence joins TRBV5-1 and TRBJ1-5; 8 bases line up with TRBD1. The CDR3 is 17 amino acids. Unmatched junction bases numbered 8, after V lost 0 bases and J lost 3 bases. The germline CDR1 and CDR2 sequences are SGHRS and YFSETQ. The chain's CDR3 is CASSLGTGRLDNQPQHF. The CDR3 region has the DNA TGCGCCAGCAGCTTGGGGACAGGGAGATTGGACAATCAGCCCCAGCATTTT.

This CDR3 is CASSLVGGSADTQYF. CDR3 nucleotide sequence: TGTGCCAGCAGCTTAGTAGGAGGAAGTGCAGATACGCAGTATTTT. V and J are TRBV11-2 and TRBJ2-3; D is possibly TRBD2 (5 bases). The length of the CDR3 is 15 residues. Trimming shortened V by 1 base and J by 4 bases, and 12 bases separated the two germline ends. Per the germline V gene, CDR1 is SGHAT and CDR2 is FQNNGV. Complete variable domain (other parts from reference TRBV11-2 and TRBJ2-3): EAGVAQSPRYKIIEKRQSVAFWCNPISGHATLYWYQQILGQGPKLLIQFQNNGVVDDSQLPKDRFSAERLKGVDSTLKIQPAKLEDSAVYLCASSLVGGSADTQYFGPGTRLTVL.

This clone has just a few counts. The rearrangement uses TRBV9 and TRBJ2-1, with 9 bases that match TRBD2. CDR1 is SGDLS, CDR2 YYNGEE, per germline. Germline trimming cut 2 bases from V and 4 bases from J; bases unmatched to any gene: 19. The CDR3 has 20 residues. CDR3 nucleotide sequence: TGTGCCAGCAGCGTTTTTCCTCTTAGCGGGAGTATCCCCCGTTACAATGAGCAGTTCTTC. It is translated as CASSVFPLSGSIPRYNEQFF.

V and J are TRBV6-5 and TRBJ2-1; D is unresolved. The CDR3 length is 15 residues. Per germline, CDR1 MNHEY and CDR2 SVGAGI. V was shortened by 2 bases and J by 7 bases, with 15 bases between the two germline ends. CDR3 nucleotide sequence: TGTGCCAGCAGTTACCCGCGAGGTGTGCGGAATGAGCAGTTCTTC. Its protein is CASSYPRGVRNEQFF.

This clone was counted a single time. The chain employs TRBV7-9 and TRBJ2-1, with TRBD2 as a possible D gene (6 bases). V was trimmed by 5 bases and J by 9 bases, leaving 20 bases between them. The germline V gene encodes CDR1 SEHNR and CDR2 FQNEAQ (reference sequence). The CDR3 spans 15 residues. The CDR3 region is CASSLRTTATGEQFF. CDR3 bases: TGTGCCAGCAGCCTACGGACTACCGCTACGGGTGAGCAGTTCTTC. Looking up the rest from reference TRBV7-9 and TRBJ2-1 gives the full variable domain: DTGVSQNPRHKITKRGQNVTFRCDPISEHNRLYWYRQTLGQGPEFLTYFQNEAQLEKSRLLSDRFSAERPKGSFSTLEIQRTEQGDSAMYLCASSLRTTATGEQFFGPGTRLTVL.

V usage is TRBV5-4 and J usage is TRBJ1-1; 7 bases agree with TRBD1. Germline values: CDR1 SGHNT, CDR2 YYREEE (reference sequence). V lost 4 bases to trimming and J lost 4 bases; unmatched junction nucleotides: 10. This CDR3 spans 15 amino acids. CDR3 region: CASSRRQGRGTEAFF. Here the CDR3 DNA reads TGTGCCAGCAGCCGCCGACAGGGCCGAGGCACTGAAGCTTTCTTT.

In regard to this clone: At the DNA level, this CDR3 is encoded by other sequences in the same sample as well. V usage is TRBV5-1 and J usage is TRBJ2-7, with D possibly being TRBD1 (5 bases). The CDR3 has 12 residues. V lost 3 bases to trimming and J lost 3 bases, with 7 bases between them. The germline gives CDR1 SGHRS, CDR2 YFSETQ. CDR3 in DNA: TGCGCCAGCAGCTCCCAGGGCTACGAGCAGTACTTC. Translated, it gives CASSSQGYEQYF.

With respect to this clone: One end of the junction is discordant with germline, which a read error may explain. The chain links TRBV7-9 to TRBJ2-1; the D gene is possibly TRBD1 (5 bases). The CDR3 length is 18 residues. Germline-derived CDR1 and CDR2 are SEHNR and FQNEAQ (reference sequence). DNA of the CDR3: TGTTCCAGCAGCTTGGGCAGGGATAGAATCCGCCAGGACAATGAGCAGTTCTTC. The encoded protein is CSSSLGRDRIRQDNEQFF.

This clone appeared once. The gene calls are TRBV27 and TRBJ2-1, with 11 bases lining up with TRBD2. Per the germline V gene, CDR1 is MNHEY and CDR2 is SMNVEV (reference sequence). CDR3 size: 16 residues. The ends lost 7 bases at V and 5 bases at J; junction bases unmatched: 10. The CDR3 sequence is CASTPFGSGRDNEQFF. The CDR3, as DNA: TGTGCCAGCACCCCATTTGGTAGCGGGAGGGACAATGAGCAGTTCTTC.

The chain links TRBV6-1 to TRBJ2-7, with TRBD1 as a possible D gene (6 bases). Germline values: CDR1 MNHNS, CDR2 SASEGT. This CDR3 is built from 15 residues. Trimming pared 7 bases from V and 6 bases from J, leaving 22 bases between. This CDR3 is CASIKPRGRTSEQYF. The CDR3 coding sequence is TGTGCCAGCATCAAACCCAGGGGTAGGACCTCCGAGCAGTACTTC.

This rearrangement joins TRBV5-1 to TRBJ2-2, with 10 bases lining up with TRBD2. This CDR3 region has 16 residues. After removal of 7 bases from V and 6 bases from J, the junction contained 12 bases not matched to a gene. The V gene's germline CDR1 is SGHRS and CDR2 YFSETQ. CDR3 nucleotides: TGCGCCAGCTCCCGGGAAGCGGGAGGGCCTTCCGGGGAGCTGTTTTTT. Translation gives CASSREAGGPSGELFF. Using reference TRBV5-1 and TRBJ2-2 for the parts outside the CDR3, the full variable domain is KAGVTQTPRYLIKTRGQQVTLSCSPISGHRSVSWYQQTPGQGLQFLFEYFSETQRNKGNFPGRFSGRQFSNSRSEMNVSTLELGDSALYLCASSREAGGPSGELFFGEGSRLTVL.

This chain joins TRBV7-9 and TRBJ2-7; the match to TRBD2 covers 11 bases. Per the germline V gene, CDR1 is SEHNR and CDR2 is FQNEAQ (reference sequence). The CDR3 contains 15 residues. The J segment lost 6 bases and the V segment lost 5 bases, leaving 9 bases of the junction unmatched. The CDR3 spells CASSRNLAGGIEQYF. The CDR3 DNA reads TGTGCCAGCAGCCGGAATCTAGCGGGGGGCATCGAGCAGTACTTC. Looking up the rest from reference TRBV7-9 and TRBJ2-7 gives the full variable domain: DTGVSQNPRHKITKRGQNVTFRCDPISEHNRLYWYRQTLGQGPEFLTYFQNEAQLEKSRLLSDRFSAERPKGSFSTLEIQRTEQGDSAMYLCASSRNLAGGIEQYFGPGTRLTVT.

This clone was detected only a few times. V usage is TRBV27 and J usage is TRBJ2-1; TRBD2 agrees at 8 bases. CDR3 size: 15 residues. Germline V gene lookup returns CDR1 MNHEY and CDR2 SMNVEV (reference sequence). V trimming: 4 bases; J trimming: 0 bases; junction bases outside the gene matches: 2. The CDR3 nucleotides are TGTGCCAGCAGTTGGAGCGGGAGCTCCTACAATGAGCAGTTCTTC. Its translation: CASSWSGSSYNEQFF.

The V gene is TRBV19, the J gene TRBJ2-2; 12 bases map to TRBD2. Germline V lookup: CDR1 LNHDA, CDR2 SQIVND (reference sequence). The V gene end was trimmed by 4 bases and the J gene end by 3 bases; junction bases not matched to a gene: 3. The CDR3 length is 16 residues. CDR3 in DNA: TGTGCCAGTAGTAGGACTAGCGGGGACTACACCGGGGAGCTGTTTTTT. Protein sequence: CASSRTSGDYTGELFF.

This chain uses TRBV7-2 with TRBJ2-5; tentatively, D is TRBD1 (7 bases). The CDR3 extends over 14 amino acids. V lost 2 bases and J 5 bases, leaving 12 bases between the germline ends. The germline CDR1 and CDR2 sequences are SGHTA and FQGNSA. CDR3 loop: CASSLTAGGETQYF. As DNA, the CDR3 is TGTGCCAGCAGCTTAACCGCAGGGGGGGAGACCCAGTACTTC.

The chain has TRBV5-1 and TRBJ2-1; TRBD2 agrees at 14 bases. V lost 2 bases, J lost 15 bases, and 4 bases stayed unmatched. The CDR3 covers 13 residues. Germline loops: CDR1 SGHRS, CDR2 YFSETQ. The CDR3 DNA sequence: TGCGCCAGCAGCTTAGGGACTAGCGGGAGACGGTTCTTC. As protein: CASSLGTSGRRFF.